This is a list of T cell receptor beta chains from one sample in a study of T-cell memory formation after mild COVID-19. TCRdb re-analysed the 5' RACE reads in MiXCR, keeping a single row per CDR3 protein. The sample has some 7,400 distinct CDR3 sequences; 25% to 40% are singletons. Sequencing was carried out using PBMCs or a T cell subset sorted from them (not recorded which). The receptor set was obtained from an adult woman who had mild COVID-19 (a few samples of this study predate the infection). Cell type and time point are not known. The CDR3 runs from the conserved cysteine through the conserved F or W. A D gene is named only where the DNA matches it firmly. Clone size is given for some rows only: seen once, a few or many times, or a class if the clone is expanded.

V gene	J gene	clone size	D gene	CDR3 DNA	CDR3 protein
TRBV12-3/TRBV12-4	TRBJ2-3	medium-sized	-	TGTGCCAGCAGTTTCTATTCGGGCACAGATACGCAGTATTTT	CASSFYSGTDTQYF
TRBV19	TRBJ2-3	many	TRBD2	TGTGCCAGTAGTATAGATCAAACTAGCGGCACAGATACGCAGTATTTT	CASSIDQTSGTDTQYF
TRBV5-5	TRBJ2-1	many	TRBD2	TGTGCCAGCAGCTGGGGACTAGCGGAGAGCTCCTACAATGAGCAGTTCTTC	CASSWGLAESSYNEQFF
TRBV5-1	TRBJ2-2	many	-	TGCGCCAGCAGCTTGGATTCTTTCCACACCGGGGAGCTGTTTTTT	CASSLDSFHTGELFF
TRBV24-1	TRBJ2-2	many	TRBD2	TGTGCCACCAGTGATTTGCCCCTCACTAGCGGATACACCGGGGAGCTGTTTTTT	CATSDLPLTSGYTGELFF
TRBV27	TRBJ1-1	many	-	TGTGCCAGCAGTCTCCAGTGGGGCAGTGGCACTGAAGCTTTCTTT	CASSLQWGSGTEAFF
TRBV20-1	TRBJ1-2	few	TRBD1	TGCAGTGCTAGAGTAGAGGACAGGGTTGGATATGGCTACACCTTC	CSARVEDRVGYGYTF
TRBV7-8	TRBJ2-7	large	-	TGTGCCAGCAGCTTACAGAGCTCCTACGAGCAGTACTTC	CASSLQSSYEQYF
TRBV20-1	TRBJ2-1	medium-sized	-	TGCAGTGCTAGAGATAGGGAGGGGGCTCAAAGCTCCTACAATGAGCAGTTCTTC	CSARDREGAQSSYNEQFF
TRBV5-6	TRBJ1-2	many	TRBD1	TGTGCCAGCAGCTTGACAGGGGAAGAATATGGCTACACCTTC	CASSLTGEEYGYTF
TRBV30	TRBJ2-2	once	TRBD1	TGTGCCTGGAGAGAGACAGGGTTCGTCCCCGGGGAGCTGTTTTTT	CAWRETGFVPGELFF
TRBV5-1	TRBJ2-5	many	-	TGCGCCAGCAGTGCAAATGAAGAGACCCAGTACTTC	CASSANEETQYF
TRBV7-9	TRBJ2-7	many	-	TGTGCCAGCAGCCCCCCTACGACTTACTCCTACGAGCAGTACTTC	CASSPPTTYSYEQYF
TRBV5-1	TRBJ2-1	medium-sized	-	TGCGCCAGCAGCTTGGAGCCTAGCGACCTGCATGAGCAGTTCTTC	CASSLEPSDLHEQFF
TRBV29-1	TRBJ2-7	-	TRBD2	TGCAGCGTTGAAGAACCTAGCGGCTACGAGCAGTACTTC	CSVEEPSGYEQYF
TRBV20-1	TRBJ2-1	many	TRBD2	TGCAGTGCTAGTGGGGGGCTGGTAGCGGGAGTCGTCGATGAGCAGTTCTTC	CSASGGLVAGVVDEQFF
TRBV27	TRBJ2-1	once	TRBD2	TGTGCCAGCAGCTCTCAGGGGACTAGCGGGACGGGCCGTGAGCAGTTCTTC	CASSSQGTSGTGREQFF